This T cell receptor (beta chain) is drawn from a study of blood T cell repertoires in COVID-19. Study information: COVID-19 samples collected from the United States, Italy and Spain covered acute and convalescent phases. T cells, B-cell-depleted T cells, or PBMCs provided the cDNA or gDNA that served as material.

Original analysis: Reference gene primers were amplified, and this amplification served to estimate nucleated cell counts. Profiling relied on immunoSEQ multiplex PCR, and the TCRdb table lists in-frame clones only, not all of them. The D gene and trimming were derived from the DNA, and the V and J assignments and clone size from that table. The table includes about 74,000 clones, 70% to 90% detected once. Germline CDR1 SGHAT, CDR2 FQNNGV. The CDR3 has 16 residues. Trimming removed 5 bases at V and 3 bases at J, with 16 bases between. The source is a man in his sixties or seventies with active or convalescent COVID-19. Specimen: peripheral blood. The chain joins TRBV11-2 to TRBJ2-2; the D gene is possibly TRBD1 (6 bases). This CDR3 is CASSPLQGGYTGELFF. The CDR3, as DNA: TGTGCCAGCAGCCCACTACAGGGCGGATACACCGGGGAGCTGTTTTTT.